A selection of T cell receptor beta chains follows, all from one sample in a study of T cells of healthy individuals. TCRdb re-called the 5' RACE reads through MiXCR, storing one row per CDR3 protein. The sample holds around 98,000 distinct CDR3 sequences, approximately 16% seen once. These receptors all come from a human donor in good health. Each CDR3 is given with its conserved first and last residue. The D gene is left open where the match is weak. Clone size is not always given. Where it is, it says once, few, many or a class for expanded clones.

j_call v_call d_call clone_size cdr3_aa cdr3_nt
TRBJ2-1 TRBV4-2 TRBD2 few CASSQEDSGGASHEQFF TGTGCCAGCAGCCAAGAGGATAGCGGGGGGGCCTCCCATGAGCAGTTCTTC
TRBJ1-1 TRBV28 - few CASSSLEAFF TGTGCCAGCAGTTCCCTTGAAGCTTTCTTT
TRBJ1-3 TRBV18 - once CASSPQGGNTIYF TGTGCCAGCTCACCACAAGGGGGAAACACCATATATTTT
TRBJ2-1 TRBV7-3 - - CASSLLGGEYNEQFF TGTGCCAGCAGCTTATTGGGCGGGGAGTACAATGAGCAGTTCTTC
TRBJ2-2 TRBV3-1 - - CASSRHPAPNTGELFF TGTGCCAGCAGCCGCCATCCGGCTCCGAACACCGGGGAGCTGTTTTTT
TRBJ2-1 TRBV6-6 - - CASSYSRGVRYNEQFF TGTGCCAGCAGTTACTCGCGTGGGGTTCGCTACAATGAGCAGTTCTTC
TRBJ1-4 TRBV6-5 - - CASSPLDRRGEKLFF TGTGCCAGCAGTCCCCTAGACAGAAGGGGTGAAAAACTGTTTTTT
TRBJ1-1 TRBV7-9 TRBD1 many CASSLAHRGTEAFF TGTGCCAGCAGCTTAGCCCACAGGGGCACTGAAGCTTTCTTT
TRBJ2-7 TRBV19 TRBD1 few CASSLDRAADEQYF TGTGCCAGTAGCCTCGACAGGGCGGCGGACGAGCAGTACTTC
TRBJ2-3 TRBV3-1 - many CASSQDRRVAGTDTQYF TGTGCCAGCAGCCAAGATAGGCGAGTAGCCGGCACAGATACGCAGTATTTT
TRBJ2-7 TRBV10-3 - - CAISNDRYYEQYF TGTGCCATCAGTAACGACAGATACTACGAGCAGTACTTC
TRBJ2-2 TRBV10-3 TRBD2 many CAISGGLAGNTGELFF TGTGCCATCAGCGGCGGGCTAGCGGGGAACACCGGGGAGCTGTTTTTT
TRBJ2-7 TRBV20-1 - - CSASRGRVFYEQYF TGCAGTGCTAGTAGGGGACGGGTTTTCTACGAGCAGTACTTC
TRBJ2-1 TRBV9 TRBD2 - CASSVGPTSGEAAEFF TGTGCCAGCAGCGTAGGCCCGACTAGCGGGGAGGCCGCGGAGTTCTTC
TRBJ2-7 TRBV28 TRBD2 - CASSPEGFSGRVYEQYF TGTGCCAGCAGTCCGGAAGGCTTCAGCGGGAGGGTCTACGAGCAGTACTTC
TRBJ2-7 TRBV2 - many CASHNRDEQYF TGTGCCAGCCATAACAGGGACGAGCAGTACTTC
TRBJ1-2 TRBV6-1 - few CASSVTDYGYTF TGTGCCAGCAGTGTGACAGACTATGGCTACACCTTC
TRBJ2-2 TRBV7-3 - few CASSLSRATNTGELFF TGTGCCAGCAGCCTCTCCAGGGCGACGAACACCGGGGAGCTGTTTTTT
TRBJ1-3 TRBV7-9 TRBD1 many CASSPRGQRVNTIYF TGTGCCAGCAGCCCCAGGGGACAGAGGGTAAACACCATATATTTT
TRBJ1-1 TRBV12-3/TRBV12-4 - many CASSLEWLEAFF TGTGCCAGCAGTTTGGAGTGGCTTGAAGCTTTCTTT
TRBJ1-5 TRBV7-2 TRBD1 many CASSLGGDRNQPQHF TGTGCCAGCAGCTTAGGCGGGGACAGAAATCAGCCCCAGCATTTT
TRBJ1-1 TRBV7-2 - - CASSLEADKNTEAFF TGTGCCAGCAGCTTAGAGGCTGACAAGAACACTGAAGCTTTCTTT
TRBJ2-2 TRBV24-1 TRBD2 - CATSREGPTGELFF TGTGCCACCAGTCGGGAGGGGCCCACCGGGGAGCTGTTTTTT
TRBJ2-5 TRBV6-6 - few CASSYLRSRGGGTQYF TGTGCCAGCAGTTACCTCCGGTCCCGTGGAGGGGGGACCCAGTACTTC
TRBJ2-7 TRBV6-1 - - CASSVSSVDEQYF TGTGCCAGCTCTGTGTCTAGCGTTGACGAGCAGTACTTC
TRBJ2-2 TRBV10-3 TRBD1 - CAISTGEGKTGELFF TGTGCCATCAGCACAGGGGAAGGCAAAACCGGGGAGCTGTTTTTT
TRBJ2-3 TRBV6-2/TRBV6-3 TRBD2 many CASSYPSGGSRADTQYF TGTGCCAGCAGTTACCCGAGCGGGGGGAGTCGGGCAGATACGCAGTATTTT
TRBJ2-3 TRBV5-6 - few CASSPKRWTDTQYF TGTGCCAGCAGCCCGAAGCGGTGGACAGATACGCAGTATTTT
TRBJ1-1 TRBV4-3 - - CASSQATDTEAFF TGCGCCAGCAGCCAAGCGACGGACACTGAAGCTTTCTTT
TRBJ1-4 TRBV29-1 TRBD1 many CSAQLGTGGIGEKLFF TGCAGCGCCCAACTCGGGACAGGGGGTATAGGCGAAAAACTGTTTTTT
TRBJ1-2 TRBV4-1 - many CASSQDRNRYGYTF TGCGCCAGCAGCCAAGATAGGAATCGCTATGGCTACACCTTC
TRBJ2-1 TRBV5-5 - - CASSPGYGNEQFF TGTGCCAGCAGCCCCGGTTACGGCAATGAGCAGTTCTTC
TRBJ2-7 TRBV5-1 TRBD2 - CASSFDSGGSSYEQYF TGCGCCAGCAGCTTCGATAGCGGGGGGAGCTCCTACGAGCAGTACTTC
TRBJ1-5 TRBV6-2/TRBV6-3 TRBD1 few CASSSRDRGQPQHF TGTGCCAGCAGTTCCCGAGACAGGGGCCAGCCCCAGCATTTT
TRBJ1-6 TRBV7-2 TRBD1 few CASSQKTGTSSPLHF TGTGCCAGCAGCCAAAAGACAGGGACCAGTTCACCCCTCCACTTT
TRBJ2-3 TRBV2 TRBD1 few CASSNRGRVQDTQYF TGTGCCAGCAGCAACAGGGGGCGCGTCCAAGATACGCAGTATTTT
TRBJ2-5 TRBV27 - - CASSLWGARETQYF TGTGCCAGCAGTTTATGGGGGGCGCGGGAGACCCAGTACTTC
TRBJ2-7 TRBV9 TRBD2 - CASSVGLAGVYEQYF TGTGCCAGCAGCGTTGGACTAGCGGGAGTTTACGAGCAGTACTTC
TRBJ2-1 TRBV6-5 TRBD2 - CASTGLAGELSSYNEQFF TGTGCCAGCACCGGACTAGCGGGAGAATTAAGCTCCTACAATGAGCAGTTCTTC
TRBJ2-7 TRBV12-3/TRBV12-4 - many CASSSPSSSYEQYF TGTGCCAGCAGTTCCCCCTCGAGCTCCTACGAGCAGTACTTC
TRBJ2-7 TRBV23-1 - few CASSQRSSYEQYF TGCGCCAGCAGTCAGCGGAGCTCCTACGAGCAGTACTTC
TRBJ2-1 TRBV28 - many CASSLTREQFF TGTGCCAGCAGTTTAACTAGAGAGCAGTTCTTC
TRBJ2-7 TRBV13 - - CASSFETPGRRVEQYF TGTGCCAGCAGCTTCGAAACCCCTGGCAGGAGAGTCGAGCAGTACTTC
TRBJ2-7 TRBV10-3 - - CAISEPKTGPYEQYF TGTGCCATCAGTGAGCCTAAGACAGGACCCTACGAGCAGTACTTC
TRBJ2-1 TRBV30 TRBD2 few CAWSGRLADNEQFF TGTGCCTGGAGTGGGAGGCTAGCGGACAATGAGCAGTTCTTC